The entry that follows covers one TCR beta chain sequence. What it binds is not known. An end of the junction differs from the germline gene, which may be a read error. RNA was extracted from bulk tissue without any cell sorting. More than 3 cm separated this lung sample from the edge of the tumor. The record originates from a study of tumor and adjacent non-tumor tissue in lung cancer. The CDR3 spans 15 residues. Study observations and caveats: Tumor tissue had significantly higher TCR diversity than normal lung.

TCRbeta libraries were built with three rounds of nested PCR, modified from ARM-PCR. TCRdb re-derived calls from the multiplex PCR reads in MiXCR, one entry per CDR3 protein. The sample contains 44,000 or so distinct CDR3 sequences, roughly two thirds of which appear only once. This clonotype was sampled from a woman in her thirties or forties with non-small cell lung cancer. The chain carries TRBV12-3 or TRBV12-4 and TRBJ2-2; 8 nucleotides align to TRBD2. Material for sequencing was distant non-tumor lung tissue. CDR3 residues: CASSPGGGRVGELLF. For the CDR3, the DNA is TGTGCCAGCAGTCCGGGGGGGGGGAGGGTCGGGGAGCTGCTTTTT.